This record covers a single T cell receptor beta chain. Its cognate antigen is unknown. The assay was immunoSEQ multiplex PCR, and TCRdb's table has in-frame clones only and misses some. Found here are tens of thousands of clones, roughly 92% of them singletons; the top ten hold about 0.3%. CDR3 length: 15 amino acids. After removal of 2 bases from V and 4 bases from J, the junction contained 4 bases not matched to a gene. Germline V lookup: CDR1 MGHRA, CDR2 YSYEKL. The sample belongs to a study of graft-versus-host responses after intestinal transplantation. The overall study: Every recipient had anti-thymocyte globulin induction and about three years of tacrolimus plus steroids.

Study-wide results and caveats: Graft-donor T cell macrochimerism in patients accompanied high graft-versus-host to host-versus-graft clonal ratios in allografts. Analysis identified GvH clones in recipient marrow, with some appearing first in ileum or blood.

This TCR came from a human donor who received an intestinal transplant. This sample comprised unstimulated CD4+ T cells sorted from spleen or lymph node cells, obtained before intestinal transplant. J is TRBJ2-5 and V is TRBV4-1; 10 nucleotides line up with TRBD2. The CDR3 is CASSQRLAGVETQYF. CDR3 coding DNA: TGCGCCAGCAGCCAAAGGCTAGCGGGAGTAGAGACCCAGTACTTC.